The next 12 T cell receptor beta chains were all read from a single sample in a study of cytomegalovirus exposure and HLA in healthy donors listed by TCRdb under 2017. The method was the immunoSEQ multiplex PCR assay. A mixture of 60 forward primers for TCR Vbeta segments and 13 reverse primers for TCR Jbeta segments was used in the multiplex PCR. In TCRdb, the immuneACCESS table is reduced to in-frame sequences with V and J assigned. These tables do not hold every clone; where another copy was compared, an unresolved V gene accounts for under half, and the others remain unexplained. The sample records around 150,000 clones, under 75% of which are singletons. The ten largest clones capture approximately 7.1% of the sample. The sequenced sample consisted of PBMCs. The receptors stem from a middle-aged man in good health and CMV-seropositive.

The chain uses TRBV5-6 and TRBJ1-5, with a tentative D call TRBD1 (5 bases). The CDR3 contains 15 residues. Germline CDR1 is SGHDT and CDR2 is YYEEEE. V lost 0 bases, J lost 5 bases, and 12 bases lay in between. CDR3 sequence: CASSLAGPHHQPQHF. CDR3 in DNA: TGTGCCAGCAGCTTGGCAGGGCCTCACCATCAGCCCCAGCATTTT.

This chain joins TRBV7-2 and TRBJ2-7; the match to TRBD2 covers 7 bases. The CDR3 spans 16 residues. Germline loops: CDR1 SGHTA, CDR2 FQGNSA. With V trimmed by 3 bases and J by 5 bases, 13 bases remained unmatched. In DNA form, the CDR3 reads TGTGCCAGCAGCTTGGGAACGGGACTAACTCCCGACGAGCAGTACTTC. It translates to CASSLGTGLTPDEQYF.

This clone was seen a handful of times. V usage is TRBV21-1 and J usage is TRBJ2-3; the D call in the table, TRBD1, was not verified against the DNA. TRBV21-1 is described as a pseudogene. This CDR3 comprises 15 residues. The CDR3 sequence: CASSRDRGVGDTQYF. CDR3 nucleotide sequence: TGTGCCAGCAGCAGGGACAGGGGAGTTGGAGATACGCAGTATTTT.

The chain is built from TRBV7-9 and TRBJ2-7, with 9 bases lining up with TRBD1. V shed 3 bases and J 2 bases; nucleotides not matched to a gene: 14. The CDR3 consists of 18 residues. Germline V gives CDR1 SEHNR, CDR2 FQNEAQ (reference sequence). The CDR3 DNA sequence: TGTGCCAGCAGCTTCCCAAGGGGGACAGGGAGTTTCCCCTACGAGCAGTACTTC. Its protein product is CASSFPRGTGSFPYEQYF.

The chain links TRBV13 to TRBJ1-6; 9 nucleotides match TRBD1. V lost 6 bases and J lost 8; bases outside the gene matches: 17. The germline V gene encodes CDR1 PRHDT and CDR2 FYEKMQ (reference sequence). This CDR3 is built from 18 residues. The CDR3 is CASRPSGTRGQGHSPLHF. The CDR3 DNA reads as TGTGCCAGCAGACCCTCCGGGACCCGGGGACAGGGCCATTCACCCCTCCACTTT. Full variable domain (outside the CDR3, taken from reference TRBV13 and TRBJ1-6): AAGVIQSPRHLIKEKRETATLKCYPIPRHDTVYWYQQGPGQDPQFLISFYEKMQSDKGSIPDRFSAQQFSDYHSELNMSSLELGDSALYFCASRPSGTRGQGHSPLHFGNGTRLTVT.

This clone was found a few times. J is TRBJ2-1 and V is TRBV6-6, with D tentatively TRBD2 (7 bases). The ends were cut back, 2 bases at V and 7 bases at J, with 15 bases in the middle. This CDR3 has 15 amino acids. CDR1 MNHNY and CDR2 SVGAGI come from the germline V gene (reference sequence). Here the CDR3 DNA reads TGTGCCAGCAGTTACATAGAGGGGGGGCCAAATGAGCAGTTCTTC. This encodes CASSYIEGGPNEQFF.

The chain is built from TRBV10-3 and TRBJ1-5, with TRBD1 matching over 8 bases. V shed 3 bases and J 0 bases; nucleotides not matched to a gene: 1. Germline-derived CDR1 and CDR2 are ENHRY and SYGVKD. The CDR3 spans 15 residues. The CDR3, as DNA: TGTGCCATCAGTGACAGGGGGCATAGCAATCAGCCCCAGCATTTT. Protein sequence: CAISDRGHSNQPQHF.

The genes are TRBV29-1 and TRBJ2-5, with D possibly TRBD2 on 5 matching bases. With 4 bases removed from V and 4 bases from J, the gap between germline ends came to 13 bases. The V gene's germline CDR1 is SQVTM and CDR2 ANQGSEA. This CDR3 has 13 amino acids. CDR3: CSVVRVTGETQYF. The CDR3 DNA is TGCAGCGTTGTGAGGGTAACGGGAGAGACCCAGTACTTC.

The chain couples TRBV5-6 to TRBJ1-2; D may be TRBD1 (6 bases). The CDR3 has 13 amino acids. CDR1 is SGHDT, CDR2 YYEEEE, per germline. The V end was cut by 4 bases, the J end by 4 bases, with 11 bases between. In nucleotides, the CDR3 is TGTGCCAGCAGCAGGGGGGGCCCCTATGGCTACACCTTC. This codes for CASSRGGPYGYTF.

The rearrangement uses TRBV10-1 and TRBJ1-1; D unclear. The CDR3 runs 14 residues. V lost 3 bases to trimming and J lost 11 bases, with 19 bases between them. Germline V lookup: CDR1 WNHNN, CDR2 SYGVQD (reference sequence). CDR3 loop: CASSDTLDPPGAFF. As DNA, the CDR3 is TGCGCCAGCAGTGATACCCTCGATCCCCCGGGGGCTTTCTTT.

In this sample, this clone turned up a few times. This chain uses TRBV7-9 with TRBJ1-2; 7 positions match TRBD1. Unmatched junction bases numbered 8, after V lost 0 bases and J lost 1 base. Germline CDR1 reads SEHNR; CDR2 reads FQNEAQ (reference sequence). The CDR3 runs to 17 residues. CDR3 region: CASSLAGGDSNNYGYTF. Here the CDR3 DNA reads TGTGCCAGCAGCTTAGCCGGTGGGGACAGTAATAACTATGGCTACACCTTC.

The rearrangement joins TRBV5-1 to TRBJ2-7, with a tentative D call TRBD1 (5 bases). The CDR3 loop spans 12 amino acids. Trimming removed 4 bases from V and 5 bases from J, with 10 bases in between. Germline loops: CDR1 SGHRS, CDR2 YFSETQ. CDR3 amino acids: CASSVRGDEQYF. CDR3 coding DNA: TGCGCCAGCAGCGTTAGGGGTGACGAGCAGTACTTC.